Listed below are T cell receptor beta chains from one sample, sequenced in a study of control samples from healthy donors and cancer patients. Clones were sequenced by immunoSEQ multiplex PCR, and TCRdb holds only the in-frame ones, with some missing. This repertoire shows 80,000 or so clones, nearly 90% found once; its top ten account for around 5.1%. Material for sequencing was blood. The origin of the receptors is a man aged 50-60 years in good health. CDR3s include the opening cysteine and the closing phenylalanine or tryptophan. Size tells how often a clone was seen (once, few, many) or the class of an expanded clone, and some rows leave it out.

NA	TRBV3-1/TRBV3-2	14	TRBJ2-7	CASSLRQGTGEQYF
NA	TRBV18	16	TRBJ1-1	CASSPLSGTDNTEAFF
NA	TRBV6-1	16	TRBJ2-3	CASSAQLRYSTDTQYF
NA	TRBV2	14	TRBJ1-5	CASSDRSTNQPQHF
NA	TRBV5-6	17	TRBJ2-5	CASSLSLGSGIQETQYF
NA	TRBV3-1/TRBV3-2	12	TRBJ2-7	CASSQVMGEQYF
NA	TRBV18	15	TRBJ1-2	CASSPLAGENYGYTF
once	TRBV5-6	15	TRBJ2-2	CASSLGGGNTGELFF
NA	TRBV24-1	14	TRBJ1-2	CATSDSDRVYGYTF
NA	TRBV6-1	14	TRBJ1-2	CASSEGTATYGYTF
NA	TRBV30	13	TRBJ2-7	CAWRDRGNYEQYF
once	TRBV9	12	TRBJ1-1	CASSPGNTEAFF
NA	TRBV6-2/TRBV6-3	17	TRBJ2-2	CASSSTKGGDDTGELFF
NA	TRBV28	15	TRBJ1-2	CASSSPTGRTNDYTF
NA	TRBV27	17	TRBJ2-7	CASSWISSGQGYYEQYF
once	TRBV6-5	13	TRBJ2-1	CATGLAGSDEQFF
NA	TRBV20-1	14	TRBJ2-1	CSASISGGNNEQFF
NA	TRBV7-8	16	TRBJ1-1	CASSRGDRVRNTEAFF
NA	TRBV7-9	13	TRBJ2-7	CASSLGVRDEQYF
NA	TRBV28	16	TRBJ1-2	CASRPGQAYAGYGYTF
NA	TRBV7-3	15	TRBJ2-5	CASSPDGGKKETQYF
NA	TRBV11-2	12	TRBJ1-1	CASSNRGTEAFF
NA	TRBV12-3/TRBV12-4	12	TRBJ1-2	CASEVNNYGYTF
NA	TRBV6-5	13	TRBJ1-2	CASQGSLNYGYTF
once	TRBV19	16	TRBJ1-5	CASSTGEKLVGQPQHF
few	TRBV2	16	TRBJ1-1	CASSESSRVVNTEAFF
NA	TRBV30	16	TRBJ1-6	CAWATGPPPANSPLHF
once	TRBV6-2/TRBV6-3	15	TRBJ2-1	CASSTQGSLGNEQFF
NA	TRBV6-5	14	TRBJ1-2	CASAMTGGGYGYTF
NA	TRBV6-5	13	TRBJ1-2	CASSPLLEEGYTF
NA	TRBV6-6	16	TRBJ1-4	CASSYGGVGGSEKLFF
NA	TRBV20-1	11	TRBJ2-7	CSARTGFEQYF
NA	TRBV7-9	15	TRBJ1-2	CASSGQGAVPYGYTF
once	TRBV25-1	13	TRBJ1-2	CASSASRDGGYTF
NA	TRBV5-1	17	TRBJ1-1	CASSLAFRGRGVTEAFF
NA	TRBV9	13	TRBJ2-3	CASTQGFTDTQYF
NA	TRBV12-3/TRBV12-4	11	TRBJ2-7	CASSLGAEQYF
NA	TRBV7-2	16	TRBJ1-5	CASSGGTGTRNQPQHF
NA	TRBV7-9	12	TRBJ2-1	CASSELEDEQFF
NA	TRBV11-2	15	TRBJ2-1	CASSATLALYNEQFF
few	TRBV21-1	15	TRBJ1-5	CASSTEDKGNQPQHF
NA	TRBV7-3	13	TRBJ1-2	CASSPTTGVGYTF
NA	TRBV5-4	13	TRBJ1-1	CASSPRPNTEAFF
NA	TRBV12-3/TRBV12-4	13	TRBJ2-1	CASVTDSYNEQFF
NA	TRBV19	13	TRBJ2-7	CASSIRGLDEQYF
once	TRBV7-6	17	TRBJ2-3	CASSAPTSGDPTDTQYF
NA	TRBV19	13	TRBJ1-1	CASSLGLSTEAFF
once	TRBV11-3	14	TRBJ2-7	CASSEGGPTYEQYF
NA	TRBV24-1	14	TRBJ2-2	CATRGTGKTGELFF
NA	TRBV3-1/TRBV3-2	12	TRBJ1-4	CASSQELGKLFF
NA	TRBV29-1	14	TRBJ1-4	CSVVTVLGKGKLFF